The clone carrying this TCR beta chain was detected ten times or more. This CDR3 has 13 residues. CDR1 SGHNT and CDR2 YYREEE come from the germline V gene (reference sequence). Trimming left V 1 base short and J 3 bases short, with 7 bases between. The memory fraction was CD4+CD45RO+CD25- cells. In TCRdb, the 5' RACE reads were re-called with MiXCR into one record per CDR3 protein. The sample holds about 64,000 distinct CDR3 sequences, roughly 22% seen once. Sample: memory CD4+ T cells sorted from a lymph node. As for subset: memory CD4+ T cells, CD4+CD45RO+CD25-. This chain connects TRBV5-4 to TRBJ1-2; D is perhaps TRBD1 (6 bases). This TCR was sampled from a female donor with breast cancer. CDR3 region: CASSLPGDYGYTF. As DNA, the CDR3 is TGTGCCAGCAGCTTGCCAGGGGACTATGGCTACACCTTC.